Following are 22 T cell receptor beta chains from one sample sequenced in a study of T cells expressing NK-cell markers. From the 5' RACE reads, TCRdb lists one entry per CDR3 protein and no DNA. The sample shows about 150,000 distinct CDR3 sequences, and around a third sits with its ten largest clones. The specimen was blood T cells: a sorted CD56 or NKG2C T cell subset, CD4+ or CD8+ T cells, or bulk PBMC T cells (not recorded which). The receptor set was obtained from a woman aged 50 to 65 in good health.

This chain links TRBV7-9 with TRBJ2-7; TCRdb gives TRBD1 as the D gene, but with no DNA this cannot be confirmed. CDR1 SEHNR and CDR2 FQNEAQ come from the germline V gene (reference sequence). The CDR3 covers 14 residues. CDR3 loop: CASSWAGTKYEQYF.

The chain is built from TRBV11-2 and TRBJ2-1; TCRdb calls TRBD2, which cannot be checked without DNA. Germline loops: CDR1 SGHAT, CDR2 FQNNGV. CDR3 length: 15 residues. The CDR3 here is CASSLEAGGLWEQFF.

This chain uses TRBV20-1 with TRBJ2-1; TCRdb proposes TRBD2, but this gene call is untestable without DNA. Germline V gene data show CDR1 as DFQATT and CDR2 as SNEGSKA (reference sequence). The CDR3 contains 15 residues. The CDR3 loop reads CSARVRTSGMSEQFF.

The chain is built from TRBV4-2 and TRBJ2-2; without DNA, the TCRdb call of TRBD2 cannot be checked. This CDR3 region has 16 residues. Per germline, CDR1 LGHNA and CDR2 YNFKEQ. This CDR3 is CASSPRTSGGTGELFF.

The J gene is TRBJ2-7, the V gene TRBV20-1. This CDR3 comprises 12 residues. Germline V gene sequence: CDR1 DFQATT, CDR2 SNEGSKA (reference sequence). The CDR3 here is CSARASSSEQYF.

V and J are TRBV21-1 and TRBJ2-5; the TCRdb D gene call, TRBD1, has no DNA to confirm it. TRBV21-1 is labeled a pseudogene. This CDR3 region has 16 residues. Here the CDR3 reads CASSMVRPVYTETQYF.

The chain combines TRBV29-1 with TRBJ1-1. The germline V gene has CDR1 SQVTM and CDR2 ANQGSEA. The CDR3 runs 13 residues. CDR3 region: CSEPGTNGGEAFF.

The chain joins TRBV5-1 to TRBJ2-5. This CDR3 has 15 amino acids. Germline assignment: CDR1 SGHRS and CDR2 YFSETQ. CDR3 region: CASSLGVYGQETQYF.

This chain uses TRBV4-1 with TRBJ2-1. The CDR3 contains 15 residues. CDR1 and CDR2 from the germline V gene are MGHRA and YSYEKL. CDR3 residues: CASSQGDSTYNEQFF.

The chain couples TRBV9 to TRBJ2-1; absent DNA, TCRdb's TRBD2 call cannot be checked. In germline, CDR1 is SGDLS, CDR2 YYNGEE. The CDR3 consists of 17 residues. The CDR3 protein is CASSVAEGREKYNEQFF.

V usage is TRBV15 and J usage is TRBJ1-6. This CDR3 comprises 14 residues. CDR1 is LNHNV, CDR2 YYDKDF, per germline (reference sequence). The CDR3 sequence is CATSRDRNNSPLHF.

The chain links TRBV7-2 to TRBJ2-1; TCRdb designates TRBD2, a call that cannot be tested without DNA. The CDR3 contains 15 residues. Germline V gene sequence: CDR1 SGHTA, CDR2 FQGNSA. CDR3 region: CASSLVAGVGNEQFF.

The chain employs TRBV27 and TRBJ2-1; TCRdb's D gene call, TRBD1, goes unchecked for lack of DNA. The germline CDR1 and CDR2 sequences are MNHEY and SMNVEV (reference sequence). The CDR3 loop spans 15 amino acids. The chain's CDR3 is CASYTGDRPYNEQFF.

This chain connects TRBV12-3 or TRBV12-4 to TRBJ2-1; TCRdb picks TRBD2, but there is no DNA to check that call. The CDR3 covers 17 residues. This chain's CDR3 is CASRKQGLGMNYNEQFF.

V and J are TRBV13 and TRBJ2-1; TCRdb indicates TRBD1, and absent DNA this call remains unverified. The CDR3 length is 15 residues. Germline values: CDR1 PRHDT, CDR2 FYEKMQ (reference sequence). CDR3 in amino acids: CASSPRGSADNEQFF.

The chain joins TRBV5-6 to TRBJ2-1; the D gene TCRdb calls, TRBD2, cannot be checked with no DNA. CDR1 SGHDT and CDR2 YYEEEE come from the germline V gene. There are 16 residues in the CDR3. This CDR3 is CASSLISGLAGNEQFF.

This sequence joins TRBV4-2 and TRBJ2-7; TCRdb gives TRBD1 as the D gene, but with no DNA this cannot be confirmed. This CDR3 has 14 residues. Germline V gives CDR1 LGHNA, CDR2 YNFKEQ. CDR3 amino acids: CASSQDSGGDEQYF.

The chain uses TRBV11-2 and TRBJ2-1; without DNA, the TCRdb call of TRBD1 cannot be checked. CDR1 and CDR2 (germline): SGHAT, FQNNGV. CDR3 size: 17 residues. Here the CDR3 reads CASSSATDINSYNEQFF.

The rearrangement joins TRBV11-3 to TRBJ2-1; lacking DNA, the TRBD1 call made by TCRdb goes unchecked. Germline-derived CDR1 and CDR2 are SGHNT and YENEEA. The CDR3 covers 14 residues. The CDR3 protein is CATSSRGADNEQFF.

The V and J genes are TRBV5-1 and TRBJ1-5; TCRdb's assignment of TRBD1 cannot be checked, as there is no DNA. The CDR3 length is 16 residues. Germline-derived CDR1 and CDR2 are SGHRS and YFSETQ. CDR3 sequence: CARKTPGQGTNQPQHF. The full variable domain, completed using reference TRBV5-1 and TRBJ1-5, is KAGVTQTPRYLIKTRGQQVTLSCSPISGHRSVSWYQQTPGQGLQFLFEYFSETQRNKGNFPGRFSGRQFSNSRSEMNVSTLELGDSALYLCARKTPGQGTNQPQHFGDGTRLSIL.

The genes are TRBV7-8 and TRBJ2-3. The V gene's germline CDR1 is SGHVS and CDR2 FQNEAQ. The CDR3 is 13 amino acids. CDR3 residues: CASSLVRTDTQYF.

The V and J genes are TRBV4-1 and TRBJ2-7; TCRdb's D call of TRBD1 is untestable without DNA. The CDR3 spans 16 residues. The germline V gene has CDR1 MGHRA and CDR2 YSYEKL. The CDR3 loop reads CASSRPRDREEDEQYF.